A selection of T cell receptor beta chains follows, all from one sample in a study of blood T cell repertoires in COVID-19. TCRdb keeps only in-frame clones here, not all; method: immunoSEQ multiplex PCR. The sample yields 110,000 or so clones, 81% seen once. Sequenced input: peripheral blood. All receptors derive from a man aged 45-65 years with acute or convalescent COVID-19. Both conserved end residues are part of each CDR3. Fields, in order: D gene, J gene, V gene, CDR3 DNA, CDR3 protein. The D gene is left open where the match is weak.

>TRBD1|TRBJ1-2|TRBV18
TGTGCCAGCTCCTCGGACAGGGACTATGGCTACACCTTC
CASSSDRDYGYTF
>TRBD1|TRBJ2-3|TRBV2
TGTGCCAGCAGTCCCGGGACAGGGGCTACGCAGTATTTT
CASSPGTGATQYF
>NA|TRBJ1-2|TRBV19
TGTGCCAGTAGGGCCCACAGGGAGGGATATGGCTACACCTTC
CASRAHREGYGYTF
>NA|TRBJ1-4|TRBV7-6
TGTGCCAGCAGCCCTACGGGAGCAACTAATGAAAAACTGTTTTTT
CASSPTGATNEKLFF
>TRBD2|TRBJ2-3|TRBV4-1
TGCGCCAGCAGCCGTGAACGGGGGGGCCTGGATACGCAGTATTTT
CASSRERGGLDTQYF
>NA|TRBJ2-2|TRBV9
TGTGCCAGCAGCGTAGCTCGGGAACGCGAGAACACCGGGGAGCTGTTTTTT
CASSVARERENTGELFF
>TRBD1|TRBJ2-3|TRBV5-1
TGCGCCAGCAGCAACGGACAGGGTGGAGATACGCAGTATTTT
CASSNGQGGDTQYF
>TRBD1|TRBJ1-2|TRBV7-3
TGTGCCAGCAGCCCCGGGACAGGGGGAAGGGGCTACACCTTC
CASSPGTGGRGYTF
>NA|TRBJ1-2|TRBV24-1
TGTGCCACCAGTGACTCCCGGGACTACACCTTC
CATSDSRDYTF
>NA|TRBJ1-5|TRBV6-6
TGTGCCAGCAGTTACCAGGGTGATGGCAATCAGCCCCAGCATTTT
CASSYQGDGNQPQHF
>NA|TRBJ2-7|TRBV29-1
TGCAGCGTTGAAGGGCAGGGCGCCGACTTTTATGAGCAGTACTTC
CSVEGQGADFYEQYF
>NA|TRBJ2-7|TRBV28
TGTGCCAGCAGTTTATTAGACAGCTCCTACGAGCAGTACTTC
CASSLLDSSYEQYF
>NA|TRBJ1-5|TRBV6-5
TGTGCCAGCAGTCCAGCGGGCAATCAGCCCCAGCATTTT
CASSPAGNQPQHF
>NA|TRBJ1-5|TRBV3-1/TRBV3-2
TGTGCCAGCAGCCAAGGGCCGGGAATTCAGCCCCAGCATTTT
CASSQGPGIQPQHF
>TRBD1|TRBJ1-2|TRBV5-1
TGCGCCAGCAGTCCCGGGACAGGGTGGCATGGCTACACCTTC
CASSPGTGWHGYTF
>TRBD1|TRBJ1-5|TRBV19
TGTGCCAGTAGCATCCCCGACAGGGGAGTCCGCAGGCAGCCCCAGCATTTT
CASSIPDRGVRRQPQHF
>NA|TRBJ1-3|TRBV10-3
TGTGCCATCAGTCTAAGCTCTGGAAACACCATATATTTT
CAISLSSGNTIYF
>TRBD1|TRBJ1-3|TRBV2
TGTGCCAGCAGCCCCAGGACAGGGGGCATAGGAAACACCATATATTTT
CASSPRTGGIGNTIYF
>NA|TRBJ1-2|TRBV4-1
TGCGCCAGCAGCCAACCCTTTGCAGGGGATAATGGCTACACCTTC
CASSQPFAGDNGYTF
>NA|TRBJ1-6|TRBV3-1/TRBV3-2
TGTGCCAGCAGCCTACAAGGTAGGAGTTCACCCCTCCACTTT
CASSLQGRSSPLHF
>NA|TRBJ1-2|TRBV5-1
TGCGCCAGCAGCTTGGGAGGCGTTGATAACTATGGCTACACCTTC
CASSLGGVDNYGYTF
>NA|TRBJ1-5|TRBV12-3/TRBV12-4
TGTGCCAGCAGTTGGGGCGGGCCCCAGCATTTT
CASSWGGPQHF
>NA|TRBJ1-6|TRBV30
TGTGCCTGGTCTTCAGGAGCCAGGGGCGGAATGAATTCACCCCTCCACTTT
CAWSSGARGGMNSPLHF
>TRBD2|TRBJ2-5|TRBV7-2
TGTGCCAGCAGCAAAACTAGCGGGGGGGTTGAAGGAGAGACCCAGTACTTC
CASSKTSGGVEGETQYF
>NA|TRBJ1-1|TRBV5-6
TGTGCCAGCAGCTCCCTAGGGGGGGGGAACACTGAAGCTTTCTTT
CASSSLGGGNTEAFF
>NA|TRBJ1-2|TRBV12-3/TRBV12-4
TGTGCCAGCAGCCCCGGGGGGTTCTATGGCTACACCTTC
CASSPGGFYGYTF